This T cell receptor beta chain originates from a study of CD8 T cells in ankylosing spondylitis (dated by TCRdb to about 2017). Study-level background: T cell receptor beta repertoires were profiled in healthy donors and ankylosing spondylitis patients so that disease-linked TCR variants could be found. The whole study cohort included 90 to 120 healthy donors and 20 to 30 ankylosing spondylitis patients. Peripheral blood samples were taken, and synovial fluid was additionally collected from ankylosing spondylitis patients. Overall study outcomes, separate from this receptor: Blood from ankylosing spondylitis patients appeared to be characterized by a TCR beta motif made up of fewer than ten highly homologous amino acid variants. The disease-linked clones were reported as significantly enriched in matched synovial fluid samples from ankylosing spondylitis patients. Some of the motif variants had been reported before in the synovial fluid and blood of reactive arthritis patients, a finding that suggests common disease-initiation mechanisms. A CD8+ phenotype was shown by the disease-linked clones, which were found at relatively low frequencies in peripheral blood.

Sequencing took place on an Illumina HiSeq 2500. Quantitative 5'-RACE with molecular barcodes was the method used to prepare the TCR beta libraries. Concerning the study's data processing: Disease-linked TCR variants were identified with a new computational method built on a probabilistic model of VDJ rearrangement. The raw public reads went through TCRdb reprocessing: fastp at Q25, MiXCR clone calling, in-frame beta chains kept. Rows are unified per CDR3 protein, each entry keeping the most common DNA and genes. TCRdb, not the authors, supplied the V and J calls. Present in this sample are about 360,000 distinct CDR3 sequences, approximately 22% of which were seen just once. Clones ranked in the top ten supply roughly 14% of the sample. Between the V and J ends, shortened by 1 base and 3 bases respectively, the junction contains 13 bases. The CDR3 numbers 15 residues from cysteine through phenylalanine. Left in the record is the CDR3 DNA by itself, 45 bases read in frame from the first base. The germline V gene sets CDR1 to SQVTM and CDR2 to ANQGSEA.

As to this clonotype: The target of this receptor is not known. No base qualities exist here, and no much larger clone lies one base off it.

The sample comprised blood, either unsorted or a sorted T cell fraction (not recorded which). The sequence links TRBV29-1 to TRBJ2-1; TRBD1 could be the D gene, as 5 bases match. The TCR originated in a male donor with ankylosing spondylitis or in good health (not recorded which). The DNA reads TGCAGCGTTGAAGGGTCCGAGACAGACTACAATGAGCAGTTCTTC. Its product reads: CSVEGSETDYNEQFF.